The 27 T cell receptor beta chains reported below all come from one sample, sequenced in a study of cytomegalovirus exposure and HLA in healthy donors. The primer mix had 60 Vbeta and 13 Jbeta primers. Clones were read by immunoSEQ multiplex PCR, and TCRdb kept only the in-frame ones, dropping some. Of 85,000 to 130,000 clones listed, around 71% were seen once; the top ten hold 0.65% to 0.85%. The sample taken for sequencing was PBMCs. The receptors stem from a boy aged 10-17 years in good health and CMV-seronegative.

The J gene is TRBJ1-5, the V gene TRBV28; TRBD1 aligns across 7 bases. CDR1 and CDR2 from the germline V gene are MDHEN and SYDVKM. J lost 5 bases, V lost 6 bases, and 7 bases had no gene match. CDR3 size: 14 residues. Here the CDR3 DNA reads TGTGCCAGCAGCCCACAGGGGCTTTATCAGCCCCAGCATTTT. It translates to CASSPQGLYQPQHF.

The rearrangement links TRBV2 to TRBJ1-5; D uncertain. Deletions cut 1 base from V and 9 bases from J, with 16 bases between. Germline CDR1 reads SNHLY; CDR2 reads FYNNEI. CDR3 length equals 15 residues. CDR3 amino acids: CASSEGGLLGWPQHF. The DNA for the CDR3 is TGTGCCAGCAGTGAAGGTGGACTTTTGGGGTGGCCCCAGCATTTT.

The chain couples TRBV10-3 to TRBJ2-2; D possibly corresponds to TRBD2 (5 bases). The CDR3 covers 11 residues. In germline, CDR1 is ENHRY, CDR2 SYGVKD. V dropped 11 bases and J dropped 6 bases, with 10 bases sitting between them. This chain's CDR3 is CASGVAGELFF. DNA of the CDR3: TGTGCCTCCGGGGTTGCCGGGGAGCTGTTTTTT.

There are a few counts of this clone. The chain recombines TRBV29-1 with TRBJ1-2, with TRBD1 identical over 7 bases. The CDR3 has 15 residues. Germline V gives CDR1 SQVTM, CDR2 ANQGSEA. V was clipped by 6 bases and J by 4 bases; unmatched bases: 14. In DNA, the CDR3 is TGCAGCGTGGGGCAAAAGGGGGCTCTCAGCTATGGCTACACCTTC. Protein: CSVGQKGALSYGYTF.

This chain connects TRBV5-1 to TRBJ1-5; D is unresolved. V lost 4 bases, J lost 2 bases, and 13 bases lay in between. The CDR3 covers 15 residues. Germline V lookup: CDR1 SGHRS, CDR2 YFSETQ. CDR3 protein: CASSLAGTGNQPQHF. CDR3 nucleotides: TGCGCCAGCAGCCTGGCGGGTACGGGCAATCAGCCCCAGCATTTT.

As regards this clone: Other DNA sequences of this sample code for an identical CDR3. The chain couples TRBV6-4 to TRBJ2-2, with D maybe TRBD2 (6 bases). From germline, CDR1 is MRHNA and CDR2 SNTAGT. The length of the CDR3 is 13 residues. Trimming removed 2 bases from V and 5 bases from J, with 6 bases in between. The CDR3 nucleotides are TGTGCCAGCAGTGACCGGGGGACCGGGGAGCTGTTTTTT. Protein product: CASSDRGTGELFF.

This sequence joins TRBV7-9 and TRBJ1-1, with unresolved D. CDR3 length: 11 residues. CDR1 is SEHNR, CDR2 FQNEAQ, per germline (reference sequence). Trimming stripped 5 bases from V and 4 bases from J, with 5 bases between. CDR3 protein: CASSRSTEAFF. The CDR3 DNA sequence: TGTGCCAGCAGCCGGAGCACTGAAGCTTTCTTT.

The chain links TRBV30 to TRBJ2-2, with D possibly being TRBD2 (6 bases). The ends were cut back, 1 base at V and 7 bases at J, with 16 bases in the middle. The CDR3 runs 15 residues. CDR1 and CDR2 (germline): GTSNPN, SVGIG (reference sequence). CDR3 coding DNA: TGTGCCTGGAGTGAGCTAGCAGCGGGTGGCGGGGAGCTGTTTTTT. It is translated as CAWSELAAGGGELFF.

V and J are TRBV9 and TRBJ1-1, with D possibly TRBD1 on 5 matching bases. The CDR3 extends over 12 amino acids. The ends were cut back, 0 bases at V and 11 bases at J, with 11 bases in the middle. Looked up from germline, CDR1 is SGDLS and CDR2 is YYNGEE. Here the CDR3 DNA reads TGTGCCAGCAGCGTAGTTGGGGGGAGCGCTTTCTTT. Its protein product is CASSVVGGSAFF.

The count of this clone is one. This chain joins TRBV2 and TRBJ1-5, with a possible D match to TRBD1 (5 bases). CDR3 length: 14 residues. Deletions cut 6 bases from V and 1 base from J, with 10 bases between. Germline values: CDR1 SNHLY, CDR2 FYNNEI. Here the CDR3 reads CASRWGLSNQPQHF. CDR3 DNA sequence: TGTGCCAGCAGGTGGGGCCTGAGCAATCAGCCCCAGCATTTT.

The chain carries TRBV25-1 and TRBJ1-2; TRBD1 aligns across 8 bases. The V gene end was trimmed by 4 bases and the J gene end by 6 bases; junction bases not matched to a gene: 7. CDR1 is MGHDK and CDR2 is SYGVNS in the germline V gene. This CDR3 spans 14 amino acids. CDR3 region: CASSATTGAHGYTF. The CDR3 DNA sequence: TGTGCCAGCAGTGCCACGACAGGGGCCCATGGCTACACCTTC.

This clone was picked up one time. The gene calls are TRBV2 and TRBJ2-7; D is possibly TRBD1 (6 bases). V was pared by 4 bases and J by 2 bases, with 21 bases between. This CDR3 has 17 amino acids. The germline CDR1 and CDR2 sequences are SNHLY and FYNNEI. The CDR3 sequence is CASSVKAPGQPPYEQYF. CDR3 bases: TGTGCCAGCAGTGTAAAGGCCCCGGGACAACCCCCCTACGAGCAGTACTTC.

The chain couples TRBV7-9 to TRBJ1-2, with 7 bases lining up with TRBD1. Per the germline V gene, CDR1 is SEHNR and CDR2 is FQNEAQ (reference sequence). This CDR3 has 14 residues. Unmatched junction bases numbered 4, after V lost 3 bases and J lost 3 bases. The CDR3 bases are TGTGCCAGCAGCTTGACAGGGAACCACTATGGCTACACCTTC. Protein: CASSLTGNHYGYTF. Full variable domain (missing parts from reference TRBV7-9 and TRBJ1-2): DTGVSQNPRHKITKRGQNVTFRCDPISEHNRLYWYRQTLGQGPEFLTYFQNEAQLEKSRLLSDRFSAERPKGSFSTLEIQRTEQGDSAMYLCASSLTGNHYGYTFGSGTRLTVV.

This clone was seen a single time. The chain couples TRBV19 to TRBJ1-1; TRBD1 agrees at 7 bases. J was trimmed by 4 bases and V by 3 bases; bases with no gene match: 2. This CDR3 spans 13 amino acids. CDR1 is LNHDA, CDR2 SQIVND, per germline (reference sequence). The CDR3 region has the DNA TGTGCCAGTAGTATTACAGGGGTCACTGAAGCTTTCTTT. Translation: CASSITGVTEAFF.

This clone has just a few counts. This rearrangement joins TRBV10-3 to TRBJ2-3, with D unclear. The germline gives CDR1 ENHRY, CDR2 SYGVKD. V lost 3 bases and J 4 bases, leaving 8 bases between the germline ends. CDR3 length equals 13 residues. CDR3 DNA sequence: TGTGCCATCAGTGACCGGCAGGCAGATACGCAGTATTTT. Protein: CAISDRQADTQYF.

This clone was recorded a few times. The rearrangement uses TRBV29-1 and TRBJ1-5; a possible D gene is TRBD1 (6 bases). V was trimmed by 6 bases and J by 4 bases, leaving 10 bases between them. The CDR3 runs 12 residues. CDR1 and CDR2 (germline): SQVTM, ANQGSEA. The CDR3 sequence: CSVKQGNQPQHF. In DNA form, the CDR3 reads TGCAGCGTAAAACAGGGTAATCAGCCCCAGCATTTT.

The rearrangement joins TRBV5-4 to TRBJ1-5; D ambiguous. The V end was cut by 4 bases, the J end by 1 base, with 9 bases between. CDR1 is SGHNT and CDR2 is YYREEE in the germline V gene (reference sequence). CDR3 size: 14 residues. CDR3 coding DNA: TGTGCCAGCAGCGCAGACTTGAGCAATCAGCCCCAGCATTTT. Translated: CASSADLSNQPQHF. The whole variable domain, filled in from reference TRBV5-4 and TRBJ1-5, reads ETGVTQSPTHLIKTRGQQVTLRCSSQSGHNTVSWYQQALGQGPQFIFQYYREEENGRGNFPPRFSGLQFPNYSSELNVNALELDDSALYLCASSADLSNQPQHFGDGTRLSIL.

V gene TRBV27 combines with J gene TRBJ2-7; the D gene is possibly TRBD1 (6 bases). The CDR3 totals 14 residues. Trimming cost V 6 bases and J 0 bases, with 12 bases left between them. The germline CDR1 and CDR2 sequences are MNHEY and SMNVEV (reference sequence). Here the CDR3 DNA reads TGTGCCAGCAGACTTACAGGGTTCTCCTACGAGCAGTACTTC. This translates into CASRLTGFSYEQYF.

This chain links TRBV11-2 with TRBJ2-1; D is possibly TRBD2 (6 bases). The CDR3 consists of 17 residues. The V and J ends lost 5 bases and 2 bases respectively, with 19 bases between them. Germline CDR1 and CDR2: SGHAT and FQNNGV. CDR3 coding DNA: TGTGCCAGCAGCCCGCGGGCTACCGGGAGTACCTACAATGAGCAGTTCTTC. The encoded protein is CASSPRATGSTYNEQFF.

In its sample, this clone was seen a few times. CDR3 residues: CASSPPLGSPDQETQYF. CDR3 nucleotides: TGTGCCAGCTCACCGCCCTTGGGGAGTCCGGACCAAGAGACCCAGTACTTC. This chain uses TRBV18 with TRBJ2-5, with a possible D match to TRBD2 (5 bases). Germline loops: CDR1 KGHSH, CDR2 LQKENI. Trimming pared 3 bases from V and 0 bases from J, leaving 17 bases between. The CDR3 is 17 amino acids.

The rearrangement links TRBV7-3 to TRBJ1-1, with 8 bases fitting TRBD1. After removal of 5 bases from V and 7 bases from J, the junction contained 6 bases not matched to a gene. This CDR3 has 13 residues. CDR1 and CDR2 (germline): SGHTA, FQGTGA. The CDR3 protein is CASSLGQANEAFF. In nucleotides, the CDR3 is TGTGCCAGCAGCCTGGGACAGGCAAATGAAGCTTTCTTT.

This clone was seen only once. This sequence joins TRBV29-1 and TRBJ2-2; maybe TRBD1 (6 bases). The germline gives CDR1 SQVTM, CDR2 ANQGSEA. Trimming cost V 7 bases and J 4 bases, with 16 bases left between them. This CDR3 comprises 14 residues. The CDR3 reads CSATGTRTTGELFF. The DNA for the CDR3 is TGCAGCGCGACCGGGACAAGGACCACCGGGGAGCTGTTTTTT.

This rearrangement joins TRBV28 to TRBJ2-5; D gene ambiguous. From germline, CDR1 is MDHEN and CDR2 SYDVKM. This CDR3 contains 15 residues. The ends were cut back, 2 bases at V and 2 bases at J, with 12 bases in the middle. The CDR3 loop is CASSLEAASQETQYF. The CDR3 DNA sequence: TGTGCCAGCAGTTTAGAGGCGGCAAGTCAAGAGACCCAGTACTTC.

V usage is TRBV5-1 and J usage is TRBJ2-7; D is ambiguous. CDR1 is SGHRS and CDR2 is YFSETQ in the germline V gene. Trimming removed 0 bases from V and 3 bases from J, with 13 bases in between. The CDR3 loop spans 15 amino acids. CDR3: CASSLDPQTLYEQYF. CDR3 DNA: TGCGCCAGCAGCTTGGACCCCCAGACACTCTACGAGCAGTACTTC.

The chain couples TRBV5-1 to TRBJ2-1, with 11 nucleotides matching TRBD2. The V segment lost 4 bases and the J segment 8 bases; nucleotides outside the gene matches: 14. CDR3 length equals 17 residues. Germline loops: CDR1 SGHRS, CDR2 YFSETQ. The CDR3: CASSPDQLAGVVYEQFF. CDR3 coding DNA: TGCGCCAGCAGCCCGGACCAACTAGCGGGAGTAGTCTATGAGCAGTTCTTC.

DNA of the CDR3: TGCGCCAGCAGCTCCTCAGTGGGACAGGGGAATTCACCCCTCCACTTT. The encoded protein is CASSSSVGQGNSPLHF. This chain links TRBV5-1 with TRBJ1-6; 10 bases agree with TRBD1. CDR3 length equals 16 residues. The V segment lost 3 bases and the J segment 7 bases; nucleotides outside the gene matches: 7. Germline CDR1 and CDR2: SGHRS and YFSETQ. Based on the CDR3 plus reference TRBV5-1 and TRBJ1-6, the full variable domain is KAGVTQTPRYLIKTRGQQVTLSCSPISGHRSVSWYQQTPGQGLQFLFEYFSETQRNKGNFPGRFSGRQFSNSRSEMNVSTLELGDSALYLCASSSSVGQGNSPLHFGNGTRLTVT.

V and J are TRBV28 and TRBJ1-5, with 8 bases that match TRBD1. Trimming cost V 6 bases and J 5 bases; bases outside gene matches: 6. The CDR3 contains 14 residues. Germline CDR1 and CDR2: MDHEN and SYDVKM. This CDR3 reads CASSPDRVDQPQHF. In DNA form, the CDR3 reads TGTGCCAGCAGCCCGGACAGGGTGGATCAGCCCCAGCATTTT.